This TCR beta chain was identified during a study of patients and donors after allogeneic stem cell transplantation. TCRdb re-called the RT-PCR reads with MiXCR, one entry per CDR3 protein. This table holds about 230,000 distinct CDR3 sequences, roughly 13% found once. V gave up 6 bases and J gave up 0 bases; unmatched junction bases: 13. CDR3 length: 18 residues. From germline, CDR1 is SGHAT and CDR2 FQDESV (reference sequence). This receptor was identified in a human donor who was either an allogeneic HSCT recipient or a stem cell or donor lymphocyte infusion donor (not recorded which). It is not recorded whose cells these are; they may come from a transplant donor. V and J are TRBV11-1 and TRBJ1-4; 7 nucleotides match TRBD1. Sequencing was carried out using blood, either unsorted or a sorted T cell fraction (not recorded which). DNA for the CDR3: TGTGCCAGCAGAAAATATATGGGACAGCCGACAACTAATGAAAAACTGTTTTTT. Translation: CASRKYMGQPTTNEKLFF.